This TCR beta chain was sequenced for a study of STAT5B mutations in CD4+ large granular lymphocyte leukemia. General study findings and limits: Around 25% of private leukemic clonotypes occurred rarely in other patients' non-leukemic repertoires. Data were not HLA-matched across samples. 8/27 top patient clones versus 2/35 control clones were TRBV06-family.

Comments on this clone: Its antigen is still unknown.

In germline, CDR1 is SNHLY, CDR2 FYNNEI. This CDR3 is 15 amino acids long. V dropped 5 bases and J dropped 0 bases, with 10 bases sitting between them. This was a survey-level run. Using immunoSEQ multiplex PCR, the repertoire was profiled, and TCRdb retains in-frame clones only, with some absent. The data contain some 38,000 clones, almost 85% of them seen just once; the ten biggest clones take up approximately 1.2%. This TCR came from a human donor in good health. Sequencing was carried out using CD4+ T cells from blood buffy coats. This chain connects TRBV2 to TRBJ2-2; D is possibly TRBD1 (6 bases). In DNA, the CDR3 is TGTGCCAGCAGTACAGGGACCCCGAACACCGGGGAGCTGTTTTTT. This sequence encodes CASSTGTPNTGELFF.